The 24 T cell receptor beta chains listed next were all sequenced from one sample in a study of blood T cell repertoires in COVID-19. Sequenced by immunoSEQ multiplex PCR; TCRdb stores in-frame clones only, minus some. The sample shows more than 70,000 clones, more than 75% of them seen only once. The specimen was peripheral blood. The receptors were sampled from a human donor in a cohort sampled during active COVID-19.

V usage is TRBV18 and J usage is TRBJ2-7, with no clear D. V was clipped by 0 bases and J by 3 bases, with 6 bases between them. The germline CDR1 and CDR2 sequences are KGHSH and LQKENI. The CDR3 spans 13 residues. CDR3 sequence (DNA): TGTGCCAGCTCACCACCGACAATCTACGAGCAGTACTTC. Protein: CASSPPTIYEQYF. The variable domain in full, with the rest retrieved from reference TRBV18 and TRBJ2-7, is NAGVMQNPRHLVRRRGQEARLRCSPMKGHSHVYWYRQLPEEGLKFMVYLQKENIIDESGMPKERFSAEFPKEGPSILRIQQVVRGDSAAYFCASSPPTIYEQYFGPGTRLTVT.

CDR3 protein: CASSSPLGGYAKNIQYF. DNA of the CDR3: TGTGCCAGCAGTTCCCCCCTCGGGGGATATGCCAAAAACATTCAGTACTTC. The rearrangement uses TRBV28 and TRBJ2-4; D might be TRBD2 (6 bases). Germline loops: CDR1 MDHEN, CDR2 SYDVKM. The CDR3 contains 17 residues. V was shortened by 4 bases and J by 1 base, with 17 bases between the two germline ends.

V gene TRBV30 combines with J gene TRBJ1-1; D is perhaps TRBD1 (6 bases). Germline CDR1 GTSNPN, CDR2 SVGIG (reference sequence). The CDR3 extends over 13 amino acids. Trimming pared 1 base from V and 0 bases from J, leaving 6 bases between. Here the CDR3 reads CAWSGTVNTEAFF. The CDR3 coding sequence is TGTGCCTGGAGTGGGACAGTGAACACTGAAGCTTTCTTT.

CDR3 in amino acids: CASSIQAFSTDTQYF. As DNA, the CDR3 is TGTGCCAGTAGTATTCAAGCGTTTAGCACAGATACGCAGTATTTT. This chain uses TRBV19 with TRBJ2-3; D gene ambiguous. V gave up 3 bases and J gave up 0 bases, with 10 bases separating them. Germline CDR1 and CDR2: LNHDA and SQIVND (reference sequence). The CDR3 sequence is 15 residues long.

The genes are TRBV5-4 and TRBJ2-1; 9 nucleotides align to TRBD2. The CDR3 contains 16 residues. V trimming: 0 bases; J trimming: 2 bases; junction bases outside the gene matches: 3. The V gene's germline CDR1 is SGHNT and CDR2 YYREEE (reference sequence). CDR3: CASSLGASGAYNEQFF. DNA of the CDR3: TGTGCCAGCAGCTTGGGGGCTAGCGGGGCCTACAATGAGCAGTTCTTC.

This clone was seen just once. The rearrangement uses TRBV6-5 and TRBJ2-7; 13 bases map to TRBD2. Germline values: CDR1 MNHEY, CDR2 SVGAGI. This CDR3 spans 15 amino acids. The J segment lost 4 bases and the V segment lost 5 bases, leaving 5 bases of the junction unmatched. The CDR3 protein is CASSPRTSGSYEQYF. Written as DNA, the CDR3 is TGTGCCAGCAGTCCCCGGACTAGCGGGAGTTACGAGCAGTACTTC.

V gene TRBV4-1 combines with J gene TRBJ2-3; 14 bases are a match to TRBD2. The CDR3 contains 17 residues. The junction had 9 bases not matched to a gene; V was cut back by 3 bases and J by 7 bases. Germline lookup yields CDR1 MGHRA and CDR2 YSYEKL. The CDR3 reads CASSQAGLAGAAHTQYF. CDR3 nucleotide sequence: TGCGCCAGCAGCCAGGCGGGACTAGCGGGAGCTGCGCATACGCAGTATTTT.

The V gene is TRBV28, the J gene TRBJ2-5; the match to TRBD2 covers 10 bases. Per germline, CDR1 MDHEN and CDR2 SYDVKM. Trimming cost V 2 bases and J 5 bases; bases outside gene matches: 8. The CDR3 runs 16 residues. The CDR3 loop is CASSLSRLAGVETQYF. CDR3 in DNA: TGTGCCAGCAGTTTAAGTCGGCTAGCGGGAGTTGAGACCCAGTACTTC.

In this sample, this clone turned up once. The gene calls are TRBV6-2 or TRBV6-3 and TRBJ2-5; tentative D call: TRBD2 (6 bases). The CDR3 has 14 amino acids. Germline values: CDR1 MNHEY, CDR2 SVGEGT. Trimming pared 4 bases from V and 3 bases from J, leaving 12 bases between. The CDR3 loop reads CASSSLAREETQYF. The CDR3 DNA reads TGTGCCAGCAGTTCACTAGCACGCGAAGAGACCCAGTACTTC.

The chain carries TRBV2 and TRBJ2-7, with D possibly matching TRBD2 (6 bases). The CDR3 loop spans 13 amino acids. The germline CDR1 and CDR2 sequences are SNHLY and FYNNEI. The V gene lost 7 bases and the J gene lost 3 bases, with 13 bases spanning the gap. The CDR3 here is CASKLEGYYEQYF. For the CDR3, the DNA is TGTGCCAGCAAACTGGAGGGTTACTACGAGCAGTACTTC.

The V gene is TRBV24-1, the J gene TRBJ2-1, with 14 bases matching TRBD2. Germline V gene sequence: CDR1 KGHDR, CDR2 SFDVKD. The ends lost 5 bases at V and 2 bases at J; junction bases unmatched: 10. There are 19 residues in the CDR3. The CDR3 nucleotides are TGTGCCACCAGTGCCGCCGGGACTAGCGGGAGTTCGGCCTACAATGAGCAGTTCTTC. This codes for CATSAAGTSGSSAYNEQFF.

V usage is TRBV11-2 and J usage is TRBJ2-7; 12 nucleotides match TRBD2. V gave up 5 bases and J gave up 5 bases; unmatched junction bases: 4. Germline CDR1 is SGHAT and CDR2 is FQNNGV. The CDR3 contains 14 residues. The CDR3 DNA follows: TGTGCCAGCAGCGTGACTAGCGGGAGCGACGAGCAGTACTTC. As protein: CASSVTSGSDEQYF.

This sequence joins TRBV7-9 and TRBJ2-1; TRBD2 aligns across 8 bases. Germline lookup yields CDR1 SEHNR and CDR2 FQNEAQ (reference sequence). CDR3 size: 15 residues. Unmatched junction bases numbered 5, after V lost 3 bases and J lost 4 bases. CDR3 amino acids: CASSLRSGGYNEQFF. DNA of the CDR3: TGTGCCAGCAGCTTGCGGAGCGGGGGTTACAATGAGCAGTTCTTC.

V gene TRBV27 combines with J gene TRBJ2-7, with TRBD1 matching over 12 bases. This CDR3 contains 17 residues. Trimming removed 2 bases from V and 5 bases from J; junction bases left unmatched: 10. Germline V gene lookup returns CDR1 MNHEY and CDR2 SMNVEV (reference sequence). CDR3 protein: CASSLRAAGTGGNEQYF. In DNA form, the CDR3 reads TGTGCCAGCAGTTTAAGGGCCGCGGGGACAGGGGGCAACGAGCAGTACTTC.

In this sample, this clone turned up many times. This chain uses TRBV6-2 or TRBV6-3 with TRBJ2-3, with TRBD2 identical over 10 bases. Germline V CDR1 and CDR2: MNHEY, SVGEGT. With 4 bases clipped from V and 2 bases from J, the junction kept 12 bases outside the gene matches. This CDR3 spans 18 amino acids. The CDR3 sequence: CASSSVPSTSGHTDTQYF. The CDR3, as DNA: TGTGCCAGCAGTTCTGTACCCTCGACTAGCGGGCACACAGATACGCAGTATTTT.

CDR3 nucleotides: TGTGCCAGCAGCTCCAGGGACTCGTACAATGAGCAGTTCTTC. Its protein product is CASSSRDSYNEQFF. This sequence joins TRBV7-9 and TRBJ2-1; weak D call: TRBD2 (6 bases). The germline V gene has CDR1 SEHNR and CDR2 FQNEAQ (reference sequence). The germline V and J ends were trimmed by 4 bases and 4 bases, with 11 bases remaining between them. This CDR3 has 14 amino acids.

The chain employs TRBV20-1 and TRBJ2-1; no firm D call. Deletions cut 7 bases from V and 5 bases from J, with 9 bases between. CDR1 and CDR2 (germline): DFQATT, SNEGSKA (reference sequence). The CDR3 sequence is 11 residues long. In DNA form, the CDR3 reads TGCAGTGTCACTTTGCACAATGAGCAGTTCTTC. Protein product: CSVTLHNEQFF.

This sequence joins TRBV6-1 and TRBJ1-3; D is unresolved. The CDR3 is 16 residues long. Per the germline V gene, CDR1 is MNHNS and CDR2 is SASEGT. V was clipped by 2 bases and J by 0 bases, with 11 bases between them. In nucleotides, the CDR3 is TGTGCCAGCAGTGAAATCTACAGCCGCTCTGGAAACACCATATATTTT. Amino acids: CASSEIYSRSGNTIYF.

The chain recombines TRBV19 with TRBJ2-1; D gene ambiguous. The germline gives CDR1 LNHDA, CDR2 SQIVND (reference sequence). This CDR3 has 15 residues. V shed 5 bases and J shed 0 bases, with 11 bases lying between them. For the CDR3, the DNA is TGTGCCAGTAGTGCCTCGGTCCCCTCCTACAATGAGCAGTTCTTC. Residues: CASSASVPSYNEQFF.

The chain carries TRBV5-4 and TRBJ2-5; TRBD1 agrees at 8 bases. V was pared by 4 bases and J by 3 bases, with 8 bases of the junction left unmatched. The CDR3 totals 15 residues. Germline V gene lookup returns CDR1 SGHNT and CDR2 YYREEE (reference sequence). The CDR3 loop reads CASSPTQTGEETQYF. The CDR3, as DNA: TGTGCCAGCAGCCCCACCCAGACAGGGGAAGAGACCCAGTACTTC.

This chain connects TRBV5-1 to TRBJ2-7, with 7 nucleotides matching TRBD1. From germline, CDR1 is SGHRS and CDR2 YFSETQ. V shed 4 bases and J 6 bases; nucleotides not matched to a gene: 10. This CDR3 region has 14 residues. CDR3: CASSLPTGLSEQYF. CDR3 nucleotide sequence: TGCGCCAGCAGCCTACCGACAGGGCTCTCCGAGCAGTACTTC.

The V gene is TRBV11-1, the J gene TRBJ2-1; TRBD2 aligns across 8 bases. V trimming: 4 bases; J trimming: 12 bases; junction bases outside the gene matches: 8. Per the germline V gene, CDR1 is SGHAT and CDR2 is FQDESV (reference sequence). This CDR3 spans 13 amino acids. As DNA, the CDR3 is TGTGCCAGCAGCTCCGAGACTAGCGCCCGGCAGTTCTTC. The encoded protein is CASSSETSARQFF.

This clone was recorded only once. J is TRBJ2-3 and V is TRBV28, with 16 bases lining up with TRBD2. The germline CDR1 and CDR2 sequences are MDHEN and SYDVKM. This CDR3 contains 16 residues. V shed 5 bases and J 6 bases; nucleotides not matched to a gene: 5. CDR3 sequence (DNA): TGTGCCAGCAGTGGGACTAGCGGGAGGGCCGGGGATACGCAGTATTTT. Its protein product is CASSGTSGRAGDTQYF.

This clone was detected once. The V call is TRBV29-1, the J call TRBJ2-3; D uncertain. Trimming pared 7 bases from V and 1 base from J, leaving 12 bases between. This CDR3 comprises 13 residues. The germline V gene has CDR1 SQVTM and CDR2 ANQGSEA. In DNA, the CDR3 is TGCAGCGCCCCGGTTTTCCGCACAGATACGCAGTATTTT. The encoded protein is CSAPVFRTDTQYF.